What follows is one T cell receptor (beta chain) and its context. This sample was taken from a study of T cell changes during pregnancy in multiple sclerosis. This CDR3 has 14 amino acids. Germline V gives CDR1 LNHDA, CDR2 SQIVND (reference sequence). J was trimmed by 3 bases and V by 5 bases; bases with no gene match: 4. Clones were sequenced by immunoSEQ multiplex PCR, and TCRdb holds only the in-frame ones, with some missing. The data contain around 100,000 clones, around nine tenths of them singletons. The chain uses TRBV19 and TRBJ2-7; the match to TRBD1 covers 10 bases. The clonotype originates from a female donor with multiple sclerosis, enrolled in a pregnancy study. The specimen was peripheral blood, collected in the second trimester of pregnancy. In DNA form, the CDR3 reads TGTGCCAGTAGTCGACGGACAGGGGGCTACGAGCAGTACTTC. It yields the protein CASSRRTGGYEQYF.